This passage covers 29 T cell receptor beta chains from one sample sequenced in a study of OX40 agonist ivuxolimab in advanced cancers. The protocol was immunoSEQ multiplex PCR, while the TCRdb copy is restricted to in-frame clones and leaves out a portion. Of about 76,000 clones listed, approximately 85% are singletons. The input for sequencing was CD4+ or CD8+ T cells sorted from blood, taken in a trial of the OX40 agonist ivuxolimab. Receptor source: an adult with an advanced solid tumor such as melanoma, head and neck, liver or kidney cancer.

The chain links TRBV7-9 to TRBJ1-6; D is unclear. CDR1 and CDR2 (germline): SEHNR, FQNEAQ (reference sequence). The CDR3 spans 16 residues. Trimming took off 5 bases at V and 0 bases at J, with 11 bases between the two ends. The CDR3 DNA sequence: TGTGCCAGCAGCCCTTCTAAGGGCTCCTATAATTCACCCCTCCACTTT. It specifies CASSPSKGSYNSPLHF. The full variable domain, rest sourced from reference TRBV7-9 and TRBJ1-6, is DTGVSQNPRHKITKRGQNVTFRCDPISEHNRLYWYRQTLGQGPEFLTYFQNEAQLEKSRLLSDRFSAERPKGSFSTLEIQRTEQGDSAMYLCASSPSKGSYNSPLHFGNGTRLTVT.

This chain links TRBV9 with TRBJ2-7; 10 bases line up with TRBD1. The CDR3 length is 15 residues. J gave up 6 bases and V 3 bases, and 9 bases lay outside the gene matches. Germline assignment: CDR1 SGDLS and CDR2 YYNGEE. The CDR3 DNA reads TGTGCCAGCAGCGCCCAAAGGACAGGGGGGGCCGAGCAGTACTTC. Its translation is CASSAQRTGGAEQYF.

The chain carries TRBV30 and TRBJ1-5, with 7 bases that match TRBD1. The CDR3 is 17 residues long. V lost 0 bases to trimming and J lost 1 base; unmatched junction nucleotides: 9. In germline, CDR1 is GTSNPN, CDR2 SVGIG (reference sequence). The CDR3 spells CAWSVWAGGRSNQPQHF. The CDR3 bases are TGTGCCTGGAGTGTTTGGGCAGGGGGTAGGAGCAATCAGCCCCAGCATTTT.

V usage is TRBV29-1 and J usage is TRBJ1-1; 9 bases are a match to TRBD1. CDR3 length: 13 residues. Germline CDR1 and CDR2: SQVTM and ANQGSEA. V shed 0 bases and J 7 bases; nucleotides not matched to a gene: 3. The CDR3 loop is CSVEDLTGGEAFF. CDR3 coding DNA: TGCAGCGTTGAAGATTTGACAGGGGGTGAAGCTTTCTTT.

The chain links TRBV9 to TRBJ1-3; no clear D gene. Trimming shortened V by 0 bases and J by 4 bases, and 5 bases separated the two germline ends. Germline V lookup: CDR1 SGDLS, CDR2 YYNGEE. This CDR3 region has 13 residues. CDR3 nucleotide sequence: TGTGCCAGCAGCGTAGCGGCAGGAAACACCATATATTTT. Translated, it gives CASSVAAGNTIYF.

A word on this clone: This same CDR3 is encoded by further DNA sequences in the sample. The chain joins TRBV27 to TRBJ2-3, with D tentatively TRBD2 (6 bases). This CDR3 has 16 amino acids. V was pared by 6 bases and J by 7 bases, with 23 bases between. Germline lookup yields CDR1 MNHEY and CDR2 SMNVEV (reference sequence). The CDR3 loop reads CASSFGTPETGNTQYF. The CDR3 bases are TGTGCCAGCAGCTTCGGGACTCCAGAGACCGGGAATACGCAGTATTTT.

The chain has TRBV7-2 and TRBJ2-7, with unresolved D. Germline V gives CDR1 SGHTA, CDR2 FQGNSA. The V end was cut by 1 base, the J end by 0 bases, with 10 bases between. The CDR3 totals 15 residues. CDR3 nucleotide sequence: TGTGCCAGCAGCTTAGAAGGCGCTAGCTCCTACGAGCAGTACTTC. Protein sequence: CASSLEGASSYEQYF.

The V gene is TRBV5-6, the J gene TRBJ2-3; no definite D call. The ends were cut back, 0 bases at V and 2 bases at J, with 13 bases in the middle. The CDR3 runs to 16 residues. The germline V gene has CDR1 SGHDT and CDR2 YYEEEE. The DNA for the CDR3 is TGTGCCAGCAGCTTGGAGTTAGGTGGTTCCACAGATACGCAGTATTTT. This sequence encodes CASSLELGGSTDTQYF.

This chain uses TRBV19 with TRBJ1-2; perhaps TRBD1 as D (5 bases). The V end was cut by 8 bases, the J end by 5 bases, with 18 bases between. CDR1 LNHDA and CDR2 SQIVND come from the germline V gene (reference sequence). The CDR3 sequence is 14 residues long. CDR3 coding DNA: TGTGCCAGTGCCGCGGCGGGAGGGGCATATGGCTACACCTTC. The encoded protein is CASAAAGGAYGYTF. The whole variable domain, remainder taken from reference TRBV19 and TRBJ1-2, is DGGITQSPKYLFRKEGQNVTLSCEQNLNHDAMYWYRQDPGQGLRLIYYSQIVNDFQKGDIAEGYSVSREKKESFPLTVTSAQKNPTAFYLCASAAAGGAYGYTFGSGTRLTVV.

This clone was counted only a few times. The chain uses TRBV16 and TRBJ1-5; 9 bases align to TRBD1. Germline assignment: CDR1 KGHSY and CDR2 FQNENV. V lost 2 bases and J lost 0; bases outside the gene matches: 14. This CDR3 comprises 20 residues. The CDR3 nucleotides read TGTGCCAGCAGCCAACGTACGGGACAGGGAATTTCAAATAGCAATCAGCCCCAGCATTTT. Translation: CASSQRTGQGISNSNQPQHF.

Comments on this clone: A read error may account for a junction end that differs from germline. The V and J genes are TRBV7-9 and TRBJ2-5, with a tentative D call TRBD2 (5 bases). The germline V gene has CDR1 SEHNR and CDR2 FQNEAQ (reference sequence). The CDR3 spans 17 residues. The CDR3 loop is CASNLWPFVAFEETQYF. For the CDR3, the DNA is TGTGCCAGCAACTTATGGCCCTTCGTAGCGTTTGAAGAGACCCAGTACTTC.

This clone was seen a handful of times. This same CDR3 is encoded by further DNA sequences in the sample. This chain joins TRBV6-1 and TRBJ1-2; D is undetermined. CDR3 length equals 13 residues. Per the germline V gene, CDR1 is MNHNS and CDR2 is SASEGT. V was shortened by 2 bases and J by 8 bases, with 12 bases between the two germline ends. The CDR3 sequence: CASSELASGGYTF. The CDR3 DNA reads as TGTGCCAGCAGTGAACTGGCCTCGGGCGGCTACACCTTC.

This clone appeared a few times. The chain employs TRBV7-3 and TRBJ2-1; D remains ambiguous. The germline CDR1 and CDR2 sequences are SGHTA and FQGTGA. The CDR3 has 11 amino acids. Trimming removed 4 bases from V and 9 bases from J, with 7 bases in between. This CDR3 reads CASSSGPEQFF. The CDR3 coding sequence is TGTGCCAGCAGCTCAGGCCCTGAGCAGTTCTTC.

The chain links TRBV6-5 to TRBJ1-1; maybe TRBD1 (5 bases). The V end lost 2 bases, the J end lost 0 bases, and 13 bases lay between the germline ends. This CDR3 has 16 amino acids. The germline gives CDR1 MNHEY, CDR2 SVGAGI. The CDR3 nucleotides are TGTGCCAGCAGTTACAATGGGGCAGGAGTGAACACTGAAGCTTTCTTT. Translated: CASSYNGAGVNTEAFF.

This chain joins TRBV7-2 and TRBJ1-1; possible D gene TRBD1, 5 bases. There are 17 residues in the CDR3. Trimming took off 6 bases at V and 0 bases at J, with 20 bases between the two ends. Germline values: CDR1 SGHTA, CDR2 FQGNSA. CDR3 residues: CASSLQGGYGMNTEAFF. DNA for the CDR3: TGTGCCAGCAGTCTGCAGGGAGGCTACGGCATGAACACTGAAGCTTTCTTT.

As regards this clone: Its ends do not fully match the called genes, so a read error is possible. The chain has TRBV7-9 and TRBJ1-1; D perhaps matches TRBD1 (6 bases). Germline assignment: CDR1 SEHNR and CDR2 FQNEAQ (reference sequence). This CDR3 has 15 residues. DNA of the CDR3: TGTGCCAGCAGCCTAGCGGGGGTACAGGGTCGGGAAGCTTTCTTT. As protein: CASSLAGVQGREAFF.

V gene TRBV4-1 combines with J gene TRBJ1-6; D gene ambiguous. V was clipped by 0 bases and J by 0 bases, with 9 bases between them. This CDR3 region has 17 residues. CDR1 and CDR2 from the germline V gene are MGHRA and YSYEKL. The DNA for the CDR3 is TGCGCCAGCAGCCAAGATCTCCATAGCTCCTATAATTCACCCCTCCACTTT. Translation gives CASSQDLHSSYNSPLHF.

As DNA, the CDR3 is TGTGCCAGCAGTCCCCGGGACAGGGTCGGGACCTACGAGCAGTACTTC. It codes for CASSPRDRVGTYEQYF. The chain combines TRBV6-6 with TRBJ2-7, with 9 bases fitting TRBD1. Unmatched junction bases numbered 10, after V lost 5 bases and J lost 2 bases. The germline V gene encodes CDR1 MNHNY and CDR2 SVGAGI (reference sequence). The CDR3 length is 16 residues.

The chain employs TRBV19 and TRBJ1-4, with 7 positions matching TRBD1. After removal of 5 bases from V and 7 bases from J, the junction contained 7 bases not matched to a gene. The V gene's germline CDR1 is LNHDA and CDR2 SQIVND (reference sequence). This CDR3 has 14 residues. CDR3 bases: TGTGCCAGTAGTTTGGGGCAGGGGGTTGAAAAACTGTTTTTT. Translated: CASSLGQGVEKLFF.

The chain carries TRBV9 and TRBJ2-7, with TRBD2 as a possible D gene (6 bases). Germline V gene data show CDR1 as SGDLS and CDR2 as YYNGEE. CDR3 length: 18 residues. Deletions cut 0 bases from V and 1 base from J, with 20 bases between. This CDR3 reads CASSVEPPWRGPSYEQYF. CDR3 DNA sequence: TGTGCCAGCAGCGTAGAACCTCCCTGGCGGGGCCCTTCCTACGAGCAGTACTTC.

The CDR3 coding sequence is TGTGCCAGCAGCCCCGATAAAGGTTTAATGAACACTGAAGCTTTCTTT. Protein: CASSPDKGLMNTEAFF. The chain recombines TRBV7-2 with TRBJ1-1; unclear D gene. The germline gives CDR1 SGHTA, CDR2 FQGNSA. The CDR3 consists of 16 residues. The V end was cut by 5 bases, the J end by 0 bases, with 16 bases between.

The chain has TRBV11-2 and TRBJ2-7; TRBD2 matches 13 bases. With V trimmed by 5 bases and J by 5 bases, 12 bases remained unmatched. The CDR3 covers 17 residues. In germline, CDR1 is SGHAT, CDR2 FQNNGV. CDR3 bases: TGTGCCAGCAGCCCCTTTCGGACTAGCGGGAGTAGCAACGAGCAGTACTTC. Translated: CASSPFRTSGSSNEQYF.

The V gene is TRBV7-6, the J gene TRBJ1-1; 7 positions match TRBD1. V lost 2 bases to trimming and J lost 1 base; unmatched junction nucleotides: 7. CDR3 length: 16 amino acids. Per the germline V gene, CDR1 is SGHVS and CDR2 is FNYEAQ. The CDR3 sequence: CASSLNPGQTNTEAFF. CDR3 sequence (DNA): TGTGCCAGCAGCTTAAATCCGGGACAGACGAACACTGAAGCTTTCTTT.

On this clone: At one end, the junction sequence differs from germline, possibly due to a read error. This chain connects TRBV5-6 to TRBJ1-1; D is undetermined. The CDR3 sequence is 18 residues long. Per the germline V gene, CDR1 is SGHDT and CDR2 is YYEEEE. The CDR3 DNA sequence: TGTGCCAGCAGCTTGGTCTACAGCCTGGTAGGTCTGAACGCTGAAGCTTTCTTT. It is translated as CASSLVYSLVGLNAEAFF.

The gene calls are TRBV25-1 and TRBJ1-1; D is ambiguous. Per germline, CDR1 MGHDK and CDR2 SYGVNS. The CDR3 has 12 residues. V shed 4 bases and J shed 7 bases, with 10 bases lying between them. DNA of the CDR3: TGTGCCAGCAGTGCCGCGTGGGGTGAAGCTTTCTTT. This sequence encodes CASSAAWGEAFF.

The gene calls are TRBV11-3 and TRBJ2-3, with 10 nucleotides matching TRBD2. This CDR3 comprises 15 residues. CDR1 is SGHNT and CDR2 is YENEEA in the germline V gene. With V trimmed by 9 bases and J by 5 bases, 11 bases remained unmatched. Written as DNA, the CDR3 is TGTGCCAGTGAGGAGCGGGAGGGCCGAGGAGATACGCAGTATTTT. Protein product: CASEEREGRGDTQYF. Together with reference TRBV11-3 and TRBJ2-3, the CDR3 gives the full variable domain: EAGVVQSPRYKIIEKKQPVAFWCNPISGHNTLYWYLQNLGQGPELLIRYENEEAVDDSQLPKDRFSAERLKGVDSTLKIQPAELGDSAVYLCASEEREGRGDTQYFGPGTRLTVL.

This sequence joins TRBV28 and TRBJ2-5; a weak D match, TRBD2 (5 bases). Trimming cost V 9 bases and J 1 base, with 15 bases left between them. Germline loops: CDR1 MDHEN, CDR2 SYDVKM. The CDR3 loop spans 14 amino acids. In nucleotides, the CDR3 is TGTGCCAGTAATGTGGGCGGGCCCCAAGAGACCCAGTACTTC. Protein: CASNVGGPQETQYF.

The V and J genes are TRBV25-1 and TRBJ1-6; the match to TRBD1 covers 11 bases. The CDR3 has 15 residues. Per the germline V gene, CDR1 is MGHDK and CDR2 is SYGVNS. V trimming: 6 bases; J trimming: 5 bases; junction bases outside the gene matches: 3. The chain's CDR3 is CASRRTGGHNSPLHF. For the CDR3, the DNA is TGTGCCAGCAGAAGGACAGGGGGCCATAATTCACCCCTCCACTTT.

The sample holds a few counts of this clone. CDR3: CAWSPGPNTEAFF. CDR3 DNA sequence: TGTGCCTGGAGTCCCGGACCCAACACTGAAGCTTTCTTT. V usage is TRBV30 and J usage is TRBJ1-1, with D uncertain. The CDR3 consists of 13 residues. Deletions cut 2 bases from V and 2 bases from J, with 9 bases between. Germline loops: CDR1 GTSNPN, CDR2 SVGIG (reference sequence).